This T cell receptor (beta chain) was sequenced in a study of blood T cell repertoires in COVID-19. CDR3 length: 16 residues. Germline values: CDR1 MGHDK, CDR2 SYGVNS. The V and J ends lost 4 bases and 0 bases respectively, with 13 bases between them. Sequencing was performed with immunoSEQ multiplex PCR; in TCRdb, only in-frame clones are kept and a portion is missing. Of fewer than 250,000 clones in the sample, 85% to 90% are singletons; the top ten hold roughly 4.2%. The receptor comes from a man aged 50 or older with acute or convalescent COVID-19. The sequencing sample was made of peripheral blood. The chain recombines TRBV25-1 with TRBJ2-1, with D possibly being TRBD1 (5 bases). The CDR3 spells CASSGVGHVSYNEQFF. Written as DNA, the CDR3 is TGTGCCAGCAGTGGGGTTGGACACGTCTCCTACAATGAGCAGTTCTTC. The full variable domain, in which reference TRBV25-1 and TRBJ2-1 provide the parts outside the CDR3, is EADIYQTPRYLVIGTGKKITLECSQTMGHDKMYWYQQDPGMELHLIHYSYGVNSTEKGDLSSESTVSRIRTEHFPLTLESARPSHTSQYLCASSGVGHVSYNEQFFGPGTRLTVL.